Below are 26 T cell receptor beta chains sequenced from a single sample in a study of blood T cell repertoires in COVID-19. Assay used: immunoSEQ multiplex PCR; TCRdb lists only in-frame clones, some missing. The data contain about 60,000 clones, about 90% of them singletons. Sequenced input: peripheral blood. These receptors were obtained from a human donor in a cohort sampled during active COVID-19.

This chain joins TRBV6-2 or TRBV6-3 and TRBJ2-7; TRBD2 might be the D (7 bases). V lost 5 bases and J 6 bases, leaving 14 bases between the germline ends. The CDR3 extends over 13 amino acids. Germline V gives CDR1 MNHEY, CDR2 SVGEGT. The CDR3 sequence: CASSDGGPVEQYF. The CDR3 region has the DNA TGTGCCAGCAGTGACGGGGGGCCAGTCGAGCAGTACTTC.

The chain combines TRBV19 with TRBJ1-1; 7 positions match TRBD1. CDR3 size: 15 residues. Germline V gene sequence: CDR1 LNHDA, CDR2 SQIVND (reference sequence). With 8 bases clipped from V and 0 bases from J, the junction kept 9 bases outside the gene matches. The DNA of the CDR3 is TGTGCCAGTTTAGGAGGACAGGTCATGAACACTGAAGCTTTCTTT. The encoded protein is CASLGGQVMNTEAFF. Full variable domain (missing parts from reference TRBV19 and TRBJ1-1): DGGITQSPKYLFRKEGQNVTLSCEQNLNHDAMYWYRQDPGQGLRLIYYSQIVNDFQKGDIAEGYSVSREKKESFPLTVTSAQKNPTAFYLCASLGGQVMNTEAFFGQGTRLTVV.

J is TRBJ2-4 and V is TRBV11-2, with 11 bases fitting TRBD1. The CDR3 is made up of 15 amino acids. With 7 bases clipped from V and 5 bases from J, the junction kept 7 bases outside the gene matches. Germline CDR1 SGHAT, CDR2 FQNNGV. The CDR3 DNA reads TGTGCCAGCACCCGGGACAGGGGGTATGAAAACATTCAGTACTTC. This translates into CASTRDRGYENIQYF.

The rearrangement links TRBV19 to TRBJ1-1; D not resolved. The CDR3 runs to 15 residues. Per germline, CDR1 LNHDA and CDR2 SQIVND (reference sequence). Trimming pared 7 bases from V and 0 bases from J, leaving 15 bases between. The CDR3 coding sequence is TGTGCCAGTAAGTCGGGCGTAGCGATGAACACTGAAGCTTTCTTT. Its protein is CASKSGVAMNTEAFF. The entire variable domain, with the rest obtained from reference TRBV19 and TRBJ1-1, is as follows: DGGITQSPKYLFRKEGQNVTLSCEQNLNHDAMYWYRQDPGQGLRLIYYSQIVNDFQKGDIAEGYSVSREKKESFPLTVTSAQKNPTAFYLCASKSGVAMNTEAFFGQGTRLTVV.

This sequence joins TRBV10-3 and TRBJ2-1; 7 positions agree with TRBD2. The CDR3 covers 14 residues. Germline V gives CDR1 ENHRY, CDR2 SYGVKD. V lost 2 bases to trimming and J lost 3 bases; unmatched junction nucleotides: 1. CDR3 in DNA: TGTGCCATCAGTGAGGGGGGGGTCTACAATGAGCAGTTCTTC. Translating gives CAISEGGVYNEQFF.

The V and J genes are TRBV5-1 and TRBJ2-7; 11 bases are shared with TRBD2. The J segment lost 7 bases and the V segment lost 0 bases, leaving 12 bases of the junction unmatched. The CDR3 length is 17 residues. Germline V gene data show CDR1 as SGHRS and CDR2 as YFSETQ. The CDR3: CASSLGDLSSGRWEQYF. For the CDR3, the DNA is TGCGCCAGCAGCTTGGGGGACCTTTCTAGCGGGAGGTGGGAGCAGTACTTC.

The chain carries TRBV2 and TRBJ2-7, with 9 bases matching TRBD2. The CDR3 is 14 amino acids. Germline CDR1 and CDR2: SNHLY and FYNNEI. V shed 3 bases and J 6 bases; nucleotides not matched to a gene: 6. Written as DNA, the CDR3 is TGTGCCAGCAGTGAGAGGACTAGCGATTCCGAGCAGTACTTC. Translating gives CASSERTSDSEQYF. The variable domain in full, completed from reference TRBV2 and TRBJ2-7, reads EPEVTQTPSHQVTQMGQEVILRCVPISNHLYFYWYRQILGQKVEFLVSFYNNEISEKSEIFDDQFSVERPDGSNFTLKIRSTKLEDSAMYFCASSERTSDSEQYFGPGTRLTVT.

The rearrangement uses TRBV6-6 and TRBJ1-3; D is unresolved. The CDR3 is made up of 15 amino acids. Germline values: CDR1 MNHNY, CDR2 SVGAGI (reference sequence). V was pared by 0 bases and J by 0 bases, with 6 bases between. In nucleotides, the CDR3 is TGTGCCAGCAGTTACTCGGGCCCCTCTGGAAACACCATATATTTT. Translated: CASSYSGPSGNTIYF.

This chain links TRBV5-1 with TRBJ2-1; perhaps TRBD2 as D (5 bases). The germline V and J ends were trimmed by 0 bases and 8 bases, with 15 bases remaining between them. The CDR3 is 15 residues long. CDR1 is SGHRS and CDR2 is YFSETQ in the germline V gene. The CDR3 sequence is CASSLVTTGGDEQFF. In DNA form, the CDR3 reads TGCGCCAGCAGCTTGGTCACCACTGGAGGCGATGAGCAGTTCTTC.

This sequence joins TRBV5-1 and TRBJ2-7, with D perhaps matching TRBD2 (5 bases). This CDR3 is built from 16 residues. Per the germline V gene, CDR1 is SGHRS and CDR2 is YFSETQ. Trimming removed 6 bases from V and 6 bases from J, with 25 bases in between. The CDR3, as DNA: TGCGCCAGCACCCCCATGGGCGGACTCGCCGGGTCCGAGCAGTACTTC. Translated: CASTPMGGLAGSEQYF. The full variable domain, rest sourced from reference TRBV5-1 and TRBJ2-7, is KAGVTQTPRYLIKTRGQQVTLSCSPISGHRSVSWYQQTPGQGLQFLFEYFSETQRNKGNFPGRFSGRQFSNSRSEMNVSTLELGDSALYLCASTPMGGLAGSEQYFGPGTRLTVT.

The CDR3 here is CASSSSGTSYNEQFF. Here the CDR3 DNA reads TGTGCCAGCAGCTCTAGCGGGACCTCCTACAATGAGCAGTTCTTC. This chain connects TRBV7-2 to TRBJ2-1; 9 bases fit TRBD2. Germline CDR1 is SGHTA and CDR2 is FQGNSA. The junction had 1 base not matched to a gene; V was cut back by 4 bases and J by 0 bases. This CDR3 has 15 residues. Together with reference TRBV7-2 and TRBJ2-1, the CDR3 gives the full variable domain: GAGVSQSPSNKVTEKGKDVELRCDPISGHTALYWYRQSLGQGLEFLIYFQGNSAPDKSGLPSDRFSAERTGGSVSTLTIQRTQQEDSAVYLCASSSSGTSYNEQFFGPGTRLTVL.

V is TRBV27 and J is TRBJ2-2; D might be TRBD1 (6 bases). This CDR3 contains 14 residues. Trimming cost V 5 bases and J 6 bases, with 13 bases left between them. The germline CDR1 and CDR2 sequences are MNHEY and SMNVEV (reference sequence). The CDR3 region is CASSNRDGAGELFF. In DNA, the CDR3 is TGTGCCAGCAGTAACAGGGATGGGGCCGGGGAGCTGTTTTTT.

This rearrangement joins TRBV6-2 or TRBV6-3 to TRBJ2-3, with TRBD1 matching 7 bases. The V segment lost 2 bases and the J segment 0 bases; nucleotides outside the gene matches: 14. From germline, CDR1 is MNHEY and CDR2 SVGEGT. This CDR3 is 19 amino acids long. The DNA of the CDR3 is TGTGCCAGCAGTTACCCTCAAACCCACGACAGGGTCAGCACAGATACGCAGTATTTT. It is translated as CASSYPQTHDRVSTDTQYF.

The chain uses TRBV19 and TRBJ2-1, with D possibly being TRBD2 (5 bases). The V gene lost 3 bases and the J gene lost 2 bases, with 14 bases spanning the gap. Germline V gene lookup returns CDR1 LNHDA and CDR2 SQIVND (reference sequence). The CDR3 loop spans 16 amino acids. CDR3 bases: TGTGCCAGTAGTATCTTCGCGGGTGAAACCTACAATGAGCAGTTCTTC. Its protein is CASSIFAGETYNEQFF.

The chain links TRBV5-6 to TRBJ1-2, with D possibly being TRBD1 (6 bases). CDR3 length equals 17 residues. The germline gives CDR1 SGHDT, CDR2 YYEEEE. V was clipped by 4 bases and J by 1 base, with 20 bases between them. The CDR3: CASSPAGTPNLNYGYTF. Written as DNA, the CDR3 is TGTGCCAGCAGCCCCGCCGGGACACCGAACCTTAACTATGGCTACACCTTC.

The chain joins TRBV19 to TRBJ2-5; D remains unclear. The germline CDR1 and CDR2 sequences are LNHDA and SQIVND (reference sequence). Trimming cost V 2 bases and J 5 bases, with 15 bases left between them. The CDR3 spans 15 residues. The DNA of the CDR3 is TGTGCCAGTAGTATAACAGCCACTGGGTTGGAGACCCAGTACTTC. Encoded protein: CASSITATGLETQYF.

The V gene is TRBV19, the J gene TRBJ1-4, with D unclear. The CDR3 contains 15 residues. Trimming stripped 5 bases from V and 8 bases from J, with 18 bases between. Germline V CDR1 and CDR2: LNHDA, SQIVND (reference sequence). CDR3 DNA sequence: TGTGCCAGTAGTCTGACGGGAGGGCGGAAAGAAAAACTGTTTTTT. It codes for CASSLTGGRKEKLFF.

This clone occurred once. The CDR3 spells CATSSRQGAFEQYF. Here the CDR3 DNA reads TGTGCCACCAGCAGCCGGCAGGGGGCTTTCGAGCAGTACTTC. The chain combines TRBV15 with TRBJ2-7; 8 nucleotides match TRBD1. Germline CDR1 LNHNV, CDR2 YYDKDF (reference sequence). CDR3 length: 14 residues. The J segment lost 6 bases and the V segment lost 3 bases, leaving 7 bases of the junction unmatched. Using reference TRBV15 and TRBJ2-7 for the parts outside the CDR3, the full variable domain is DAMVIQNPRYQVTQFGKPVTLSCSQTLNHNVMYWYQQKSSQAPKLLFHYYDKDFNNEADTPDNFQSRRPNTSFCFLDIRSPGLGDTAMYLCATSSRQGAFEQYFGPGTRLTVT.

The V call is TRBV7-9, the J call TRBJ1-5; tentative D call: TRBD1 (6 bases). This CDR3 is 16 amino acids long. The ends were cut back, 1 base at V and 2 bases at J, with 12 bases in the middle. Germline CDR1 is SEHNR and CDR2 is FQNEAQ (reference sequence). The CDR3 reads CASSLVSPGGNQPQHF. CDR3 in DNA: TGTGCCAGCAGCTTAGTATCGCCAGGGGGCAATCAGCCCCAGCATTTT.

The rearrangement uses TRBV27 and TRBJ2-5; no clear D. Trimming removed 3 bases at V and 1 base at J, with 6 bases between. The CDR3 is made up of 13 amino acids. Looked up from germline, CDR1 is MNHEY and CDR2 is SMNVEV (reference sequence). The CDR3 sequence: CASSFSIQETQYF. CDR3 sequence (DNA): TGTGCCAGCAGTTTTTCTATCCAAGAGACCCAGTACTTC.

The rearrangement joins TRBV3-1 (or the pseudogene TRBV3-2) to TRBJ1-1, with D perhaps matching TRBD1 (5 bases). The CDR3 extends over 15 amino acids. Germline CDR1 reads LGHDT; CDR2 reads YNNKEL (reference sequence). The ends were cut back, 6 bases at V and 0 bases at J, with 14 bases in the middle. CDR3 in DNA: TGTGCCAGCAGTCCGGGTGGGGCCCTGAACACTGAAGCTTTCTTT. Translated, it gives CASSPGGALNTEAFF.

This chain uses TRBV28 with TRBJ1-1; D is perhaps TRBD1 (5 bases). The CDR3 runs to 15 residues. With 3 bases removed from V and 1 base from J, the gap between germline ends came to 12 bases. Per germline, CDR1 MDHEN and CDR2 SYDVKM. The CDR3 spells CASSFSRGKNTEAFF. In DNA form, the CDR3 reads TGTGCCAGCAGTTTTAGTAGGGGAAAGAACACTGAAGCTTTCTTT. The variable domain in full, with the rest retrieved from reference TRBV28 and TRBJ1-1, is DVKVTQSSRYLVKRTGEKVFLECVQDMDHENMFWYRQDPGLGLRLIYFSYDVKMKEKGDIPEGYSVSREKKERFSLILESASTNQTSMYLCASSFSRGKNTEAFFGQGTRLTVV.

This clone was recorded once. This chain uses TRBV24-1 with TRBJ1-5; 9 bases agree with TRBD1. Germline V gives CDR1 KGHDR, CDR2 SFDVKD. The length of the CDR3 is 16 residues. J was trimmed by 2 bases and V by 3 bases; bases with no gene match: 4. The CDR3 protein is CATSDTGGGGNQPQHF. The DNA for the CDR3 is TGTGCCACCAGTGATACAGGGGGCGGTGGCAATCAGCCCCAGCATTTT.

This rearrangement joins TRBV19 to TRBJ2-5; tentatively, D is TRBD2 (5 bases). The CDR3 consists of 16 residues. Germline loops: CDR1 LNHDA, CDR2 SQIVND (reference sequence). Trimming took off 5 bases at V and 0 bases at J, with 16 bases between the two ends. This CDR3 reads CASSPHRPEDQETQYF. CDR3 nucleotide sequence: TGTGCCAGTAGTCCCCACCGCCCGGAGGACCAAGAGACCCAGTACTTC.

This chain connects TRBV11-3 to TRBJ1-2; 7 bases line up with TRBD1. The CDR3 is made up of 15 amino acids. Germline CDR1 and CDR2: SGHNT and YENEEA. J gave up 3 bases and V 2 bases, and 6 bases lay outside the gene matches. Here the CDR3 reads CASSLNPGGDYGYTF. As DNA, the CDR3 is TGTGCCAGCAGCTTAAATCCAGGGGGAGACTATGGCTACACCTTC.

This clone was seen once. The chain is built from TRBV4-3 and TRBJ2-4; possibly TRBD2 for D (6 bases). The CDR3 is 15 residues long. Germline assignment: CDR1 LGHNA and CDR2 YSLEER. V lost 0 bases and J lost 7, with 13 bases in between. In DNA form, the CDR3 reads TGCGCCAGCAGCCAAGATTCCGCAGCGGGTAACATTCAGTACTTC. This sequence encodes CASSQDSAAGNIQYF.